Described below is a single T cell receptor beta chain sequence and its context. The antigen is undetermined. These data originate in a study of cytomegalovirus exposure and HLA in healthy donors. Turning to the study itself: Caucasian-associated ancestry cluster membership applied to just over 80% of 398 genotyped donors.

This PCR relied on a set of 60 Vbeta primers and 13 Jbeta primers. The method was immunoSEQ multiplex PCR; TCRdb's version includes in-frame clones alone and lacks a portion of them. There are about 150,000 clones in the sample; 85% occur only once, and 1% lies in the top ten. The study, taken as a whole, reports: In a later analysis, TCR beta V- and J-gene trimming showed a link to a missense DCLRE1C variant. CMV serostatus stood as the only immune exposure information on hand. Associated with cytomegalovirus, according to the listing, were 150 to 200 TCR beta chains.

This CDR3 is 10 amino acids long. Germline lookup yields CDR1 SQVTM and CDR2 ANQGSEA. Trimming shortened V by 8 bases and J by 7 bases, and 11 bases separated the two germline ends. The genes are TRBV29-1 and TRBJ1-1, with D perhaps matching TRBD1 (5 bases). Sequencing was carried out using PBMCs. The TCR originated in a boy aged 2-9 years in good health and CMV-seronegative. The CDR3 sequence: CSWAQGEAFF. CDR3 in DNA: TGCAGCTGGGCCCAGGGTGAAGCTTTCTTT. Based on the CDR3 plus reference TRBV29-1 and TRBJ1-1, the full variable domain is SAVISQKPSRDICQRGTSLTIQCQVDSQVTMMFWYRQQPGQSLTLIATANQGSEATYESGFVIDKFPISRPNLTFSTLTVSNMSPEDSSIYLCSWAQGEAFFGQGTRLTVV.